The entry that follows covers one T cell receptor (beta chain) sequence. Trimming cost V 4 bases and J 4 bases; bases outside gene matches: 8. There are 16 residues in the CDR3. The germline V gene encodes CDR1 SGHRS and CDR2 YFSETQ. Under the authors' procedure: By means of reference gene primer amplification, nucleated cell counts were estimated. Sequenced by immunoSEQ multiplex PCR; TCRdb stores in-frame clones only, minus some. D and trimming were read from the DNA, whereas the V and J calls and clone size are those reported in that table. The table lists more than 150,000 clones, around 80% of them singletons. This entry is derived from a study of blood T cell repertoires in COVID-19. Study-level information: Donors in the United States, Italy and Spain gave samples during acute or convalescent COVID-19.

The V gene is TRBV5-1, the J gene TRBJ2-1; 10 positions agree with TRBD2. Sequenced input: peripheral blood. The receptor was derived from a man in his fifties who had recovered from COVID-19. The CDR3 region is CASSVPLAGVYNEQFF. The CDR3 DNA is TGCGCCAGCAGCGTCCCCCTAGCGGGAGTTTACAATGAGCAGTTCTTC.